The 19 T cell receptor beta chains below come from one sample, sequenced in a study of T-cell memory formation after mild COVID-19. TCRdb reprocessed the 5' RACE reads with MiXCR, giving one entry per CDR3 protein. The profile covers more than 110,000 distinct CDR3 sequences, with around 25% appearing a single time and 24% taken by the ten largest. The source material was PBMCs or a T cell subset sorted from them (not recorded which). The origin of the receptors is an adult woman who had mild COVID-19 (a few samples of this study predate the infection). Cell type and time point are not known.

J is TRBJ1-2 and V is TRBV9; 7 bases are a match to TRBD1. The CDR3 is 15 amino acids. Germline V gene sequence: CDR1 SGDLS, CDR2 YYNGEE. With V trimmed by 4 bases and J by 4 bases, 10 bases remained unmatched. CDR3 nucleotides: TGTGCCAGCAGCCCCCAGACAGGGCCGGCCTATGGCTACACCTTC. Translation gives CASSPQTGPAYGYTF.

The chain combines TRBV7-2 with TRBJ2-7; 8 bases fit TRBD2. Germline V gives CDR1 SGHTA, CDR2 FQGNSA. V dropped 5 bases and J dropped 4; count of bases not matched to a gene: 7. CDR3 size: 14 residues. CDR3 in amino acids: CASSPAGTRYEQYF. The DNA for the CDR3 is TGTGCCAGCAGCCCCGCCGGGACTAGGTACGAGCAGTACTTC.

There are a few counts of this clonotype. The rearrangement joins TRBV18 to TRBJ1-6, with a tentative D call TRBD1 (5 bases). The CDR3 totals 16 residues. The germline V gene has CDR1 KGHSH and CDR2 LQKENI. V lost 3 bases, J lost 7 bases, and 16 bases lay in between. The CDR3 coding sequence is TGTGCCAGCTCACCCTCCCGACAGAATTACAATTCACCCCTCCACTTT. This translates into CASSPSRQNYNSPLHF.

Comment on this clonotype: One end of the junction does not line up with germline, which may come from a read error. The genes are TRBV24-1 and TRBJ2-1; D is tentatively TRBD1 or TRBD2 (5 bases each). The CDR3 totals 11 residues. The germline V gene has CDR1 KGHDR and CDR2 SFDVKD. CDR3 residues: CDTGRGDEQFF. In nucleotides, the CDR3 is TGTGACACCGGACGAGGGGATGAGCAGTTCTTC.

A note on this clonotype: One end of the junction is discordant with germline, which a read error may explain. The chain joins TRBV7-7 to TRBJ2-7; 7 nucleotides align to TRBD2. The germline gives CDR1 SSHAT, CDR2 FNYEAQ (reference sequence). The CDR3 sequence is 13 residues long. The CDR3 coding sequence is TGTGCTAGCAGCCCACGTTGGGGGGGCGAGCAGTACTTC. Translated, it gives CASSPRWGGEQYF.

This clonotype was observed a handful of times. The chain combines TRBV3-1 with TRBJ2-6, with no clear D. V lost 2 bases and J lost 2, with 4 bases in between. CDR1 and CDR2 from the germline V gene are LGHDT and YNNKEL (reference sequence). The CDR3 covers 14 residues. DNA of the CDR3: TGTGCCAGCAGCCAAACTGCTGGGGCCAACGTCCTGACTTTC. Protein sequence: CASSQTAGANVLTF.

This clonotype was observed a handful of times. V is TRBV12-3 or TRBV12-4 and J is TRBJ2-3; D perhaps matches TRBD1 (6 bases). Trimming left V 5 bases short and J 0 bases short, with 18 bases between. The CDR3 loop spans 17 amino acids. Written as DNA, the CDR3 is TGTGCCAGCAGTCTCCTCTTGGGGGCCCTAAGCACAGATACGCAGTATTTT. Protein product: CASSLLLGALSTDTQYF.

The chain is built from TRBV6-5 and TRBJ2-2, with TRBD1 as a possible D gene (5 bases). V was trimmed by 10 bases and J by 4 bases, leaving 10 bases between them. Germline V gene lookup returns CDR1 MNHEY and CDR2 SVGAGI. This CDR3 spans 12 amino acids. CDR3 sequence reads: CATATGTGELFF. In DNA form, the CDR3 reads TGTGCCACCGCAACAGGCACCGGGGAGCTGTTTTTT.

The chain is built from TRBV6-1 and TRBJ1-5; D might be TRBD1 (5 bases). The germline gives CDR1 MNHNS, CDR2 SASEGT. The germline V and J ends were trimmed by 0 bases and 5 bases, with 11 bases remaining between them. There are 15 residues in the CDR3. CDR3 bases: TGTGCCAGCAGTGAAGCGGGCAGGGACCATCAGCCCCAGCATTTT. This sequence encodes CASSEAGRDHQPQHF.

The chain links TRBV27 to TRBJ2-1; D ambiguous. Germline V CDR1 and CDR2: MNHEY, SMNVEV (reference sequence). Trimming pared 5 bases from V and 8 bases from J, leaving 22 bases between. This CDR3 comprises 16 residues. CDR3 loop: CASSRLGGSIVDEQFF. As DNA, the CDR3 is TGTGCCAGCAGTCGCTTGGGCGGATCAATTGTGGATGAGCAGTTCTTC.

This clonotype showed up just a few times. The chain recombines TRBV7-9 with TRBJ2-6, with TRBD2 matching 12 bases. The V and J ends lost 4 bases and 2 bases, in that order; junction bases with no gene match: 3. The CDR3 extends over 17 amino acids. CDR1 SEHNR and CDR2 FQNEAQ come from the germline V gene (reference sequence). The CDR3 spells CASSSRTSGAGANVLTF. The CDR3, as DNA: TGTGCCAGCAGCTCCCGGACTAGCGGGGCTGGGGCCAACGTCCTGACTTTC. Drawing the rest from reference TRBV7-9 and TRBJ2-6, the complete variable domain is DTGVSQNPRHKITKRGQNVTFRCDPISEHNRLYWYRQTLGQGPEFLTYFQNEAQLEKSRLLSDRFSAERPKGSFSTLEIQRTEQGDSAMYLCASSSRTSGAGANVLTFGAGSRLTVL.

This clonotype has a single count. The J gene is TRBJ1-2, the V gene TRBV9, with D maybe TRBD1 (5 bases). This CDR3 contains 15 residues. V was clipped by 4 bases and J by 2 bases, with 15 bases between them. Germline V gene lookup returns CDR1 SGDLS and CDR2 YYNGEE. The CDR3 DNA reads TGTGCCAGCAGCCCCCAGGGTCTGCCGAACTATGGCTACACCTTC. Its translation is CASSPQGLPNYGYTF.

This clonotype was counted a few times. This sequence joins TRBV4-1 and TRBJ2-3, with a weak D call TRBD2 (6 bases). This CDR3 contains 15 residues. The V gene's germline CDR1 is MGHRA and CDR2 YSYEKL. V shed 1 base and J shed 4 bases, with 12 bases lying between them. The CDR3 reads CASSQVRGGADTQYF. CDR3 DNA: TGCGCCAGCAGCCAAGTGAGGGGAGGCGCAGATACGCAGTATTTT.

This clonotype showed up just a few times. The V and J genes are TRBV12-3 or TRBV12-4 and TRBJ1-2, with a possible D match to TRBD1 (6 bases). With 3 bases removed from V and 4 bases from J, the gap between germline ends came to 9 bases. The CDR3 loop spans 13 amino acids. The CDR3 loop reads CASSFGRGYGYTF. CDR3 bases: TGTGCCAGCAGTTTTGGCAGGGGCTATGGCTACACCTTC.

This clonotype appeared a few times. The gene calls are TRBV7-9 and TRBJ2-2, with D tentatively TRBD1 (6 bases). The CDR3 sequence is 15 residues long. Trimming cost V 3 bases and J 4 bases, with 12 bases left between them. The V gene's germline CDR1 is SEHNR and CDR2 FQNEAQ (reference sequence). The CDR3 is CASSFVGHLTGELFF. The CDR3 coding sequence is TGTGCCAGCAGCTTCGTGGGACACCTCACCGGGGAGCTGTTTTTT.

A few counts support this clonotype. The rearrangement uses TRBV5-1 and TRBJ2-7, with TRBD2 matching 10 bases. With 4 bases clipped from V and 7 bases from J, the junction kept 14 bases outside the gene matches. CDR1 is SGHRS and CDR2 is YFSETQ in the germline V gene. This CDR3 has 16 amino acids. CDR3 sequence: CASSTSSGSPQAEQYF. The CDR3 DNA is TGCGCCAGCAGCACCTCTAGCGGGAGTCCCCAAGCGGAGCAGTACTTC.

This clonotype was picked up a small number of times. The CDR3 sequence is CSVEGLDSPRTEAFF. CDR3 DNA sequence: TGCAGCGTTGAGGGGTTGGACAGCCCTAGAACTGAAGCTTTCTTT. The chain has TRBV29-1 and TRBJ1-1, with TRBD1 as a possible D gene (6 bases). The length of the CDR3 is 15 residues. V gave up 3 bases and J gave up 5 bases, with 19 bases separating them. Germline CDR1 SQVTM, CDR2 ANQGSEA.

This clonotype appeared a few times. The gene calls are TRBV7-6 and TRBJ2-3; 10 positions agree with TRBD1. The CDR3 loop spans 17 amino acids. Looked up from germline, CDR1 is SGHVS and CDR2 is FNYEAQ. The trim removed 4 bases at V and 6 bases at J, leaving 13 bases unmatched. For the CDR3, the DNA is TGTGCCAGCAGCTCCCAGACAGGGGGCAGTGTAGGGGATACGCAGTATTTT. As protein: CASSSQTGGSVGDTQYF.

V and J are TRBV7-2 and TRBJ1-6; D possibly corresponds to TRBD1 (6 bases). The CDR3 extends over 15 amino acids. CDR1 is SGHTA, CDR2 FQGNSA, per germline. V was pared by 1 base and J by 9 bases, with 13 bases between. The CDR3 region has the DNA TGTGCCAGCAGCTTAGACGTGGGGGCAGGTTCACCCCTCCACTTT. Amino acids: CASSLDVGAGSPLHF.